These T cell receptor beta chains were read from a single sample in a study of identical twins. TCRdb itself ran the 5' RACE reads through MiXCR, one entry per CDR3 protein. This table has 250,000 to 300,000 distinct CDR3 sequences, about 8% appearing once. Another study also made use of these data, one on yellow fever vaccine responses in identical twins.

The source material was CD8+ T cells sorted from blood. The receptors were gathered from a young woman in good health. Each CDR3 is given with its conserved first and last residue. Fields, in order: D gene, V gene, clone size, J gene, CDR3 DNA, CDR3 protein. A D gene is named only where the DNA matches it firmly. Size is stated for part of the rows, as once, few or many counts, or as a class when the clone is expanded.

TRBD1	TRBV4-2	many	TRBJ2-1	TGTGCCAGCAGCCAAGCTTTTCAGGGGGCTAATGAGCAGTTCTTC	CASSQAFQGANEQFF
TRBD1	TRBV29-1	many	TRBJ2-7	TGCAGCGTTTACGGGACAGATACTTACGAGCAGTACTTC	CSVYGTDTYEQYF
.	TRBV9	.	TRBJ2-2	TGTGCCAGCAGCCCTTACCTCGGAAGGAACACCGGGGAGCTGTTTTTT	CASSPYLGRNTGELFF
.	TRBV13	.	TRBJ2-3	TGTGCCAGCAGCTTAGCCAGGCAGAAAACTAGCACAGATACGCAGTATTTT	CASSLARQKTSTDTQYF
.	TRBV27	many	TRBJ1-5	TGTGCCAGCAGTTTAGGGCAGGGCAGCCATCAGCCCCAGCATTTT	CASSLGQGSHQPQHF
.	TRBV6-6	.	TRBJ2-7	TGTGCCAGTCTATCAGAACCTTACGAGCAGTACTTC	CASLSEPYEQYF
.	TRBV20-1	.	TRBJ2-5	TGCAGTGCTAGACCCAGGGGTAAGGAGACCCAGTACTTC	CSARPRGKETQYF
.	TRBV7-9	many	TRBJ2-3	TGTGCCAGCAGCCGAGGATCACAAAGAAACGGCACAGATACGCAGTATTTT	CASSRGSQRNGTDTQYF
.	TRBV4-3	few	TRBJ2-3	TGCGCCAGCAGCCAAGATACGACAGATACGCAGTATTTT	CASSQDTTDTQYF
TRBD1	TRBV6-2/TRBV6-3	few	TRBJ2-7	TGTGCCAGCAGTTACCTACCCGGGACAGGGGTATACGAGCAGTACTTC	CASSYLPGTGVYEQYF
TRBD1	TRBV7-9	few	TRBJ2-7	TGTGCCAGCAGCTTAGCGCCAGGGACAGGGGCTACCGAGCAGTACTTC	CASSLAPGTGATEQYF
.	TRBV9	few	TRBJ1-6	TGTGCCAGCAGCGTAGGGACGGCGTTCAATTCACCCCTCCACTTT	CASSVGTAFNSPLHF
.	TRBV27	.	TRBJ2-7	TGTGCCAGCAGTTACAGGGTCCCCTACGAGCAGTACTTC	CASSYRVPYEQYF
TRBD1	TRBV15	many	TRBJ2-1	TGTGCCACCAGCTCCCCGTTACAGGGGGATCACAATGAGCAGTTCTTC	CATSSPLQGDHNEQFF
TRBD2	TRBV27	.	TRBJ2-1	TGTGCCAGCAGTTCCCCCCTAGCGGATTCCTACAATGAGCAGTTCTTC	CASSSPLADSYNEQFF
.	TRBV2	many	TRBJ1-6	TGTGCCAGCAGTGAAGCGCTACCGTATAATTCACCCCTCCACTTT	CASSEALPYNSPLHF
.	TRBV5-6	many	TRBJ2-2	TGTGCCAGCAGCTTGGAATACACCGGGGAGCTGTTTTTT	CASSLEYTGELFF
.	TRBV27	many	TRBJ2-3	TGTGCCAGCAGTTTATATCCCTACACAGATACGCAGTATTTT	CASSLYPYTDTQYF
.	TRBV5-1	few	TRBJ2-1	TGCGCCAGCAGCTTGGAAAGGCCCCCCTACAATGAGCAGTTCTTC	CASSLERPPYNEQFF
TRBD1	TRBV20-1	few	TRBJ2-1	TGCAGTGCTGTAGAGTCCCTTCGGGGACAGGGTTGGAACAATGAGCAGTTCTTC	CSAVESLRGQGWNNEQFF
TRBD1	TRBV20-1	few	TRBJ1-1	TGCAGTGCTAGCGATCGACAGGGGGCGGCGAACACTGAAGCTTTCTTT	CSASDRQGAANTEAFF
.	TRBV5-5	.	TRBJ1-4	TGTGCCAGCAGCTTGGGACAGAACCTTGAAAAACTGTTTTTT	CASSLGQNLEKLFF
TRBD2	TRBV20-1	.	TRBJ2-7	TGCAGTGCTGAGAGCGGGGCTGCCTCCTACGAGCAGTACTTC	CSAESGAASYEQYF
.	TRBV27	.	TRBJ1-5	TGTGCCAGCAGTTTATCAGGTAGTAGTCAGCCCCAGCATTTT	CASSLSGSSQPQHF
.	TRBV4-3	.	TRBJ2-7	TGCGCCAGCAGCCAAGATGGTGCAGGGACGAGCGAGCAGTACTTC	CASSQDGAGTSEQYF
TRBD2	TRBV28	many	TRBJ2-7	TGTGCCAGCAGTTACCGACTAGCGGGAGTTAAGGACTACGAGCAGTACTTC	CASSYRLAGVKDYEQYF
.	TRBV5-1	.	TRBJ2-2	TGCGCCAGCAGCTTGTGGCCGGGACAAACGAACACCGGGGAGCTGTTTTTT	CASSLWPGQTNTGELFF
TRBD1	TRBV11-1	many	TRBJ2-7	TGTGCCAGCAGCTTAGATCCGGGACAGGTCTACGAGCAGTACTTC	CASSLDPGQVYEQYF
TRBD2	TRBV28	few	TRBJ2-7	TGTGCCAGCAGCCGGAGGGGACTAGCGGGAGCCTCCCACGAGCAGTACTTC	CASSRRGLAGASHEQYF
TRBD2	TRBV11-1	.	TRBJ2-2	TGTGCCAGCAGCTTTAGTCCGGGGCGACTAGCGGGGAAGAACACCGGGGAGCTGTTTTTT	CASSFSPGRLAGKNTGELFF
.	TRBV27	few	TRBJ2-1	TGTGCCAGCAGTCCGAGACTAGTAGTTAGTGAGCAGTTCTTC	CASSPRLVVSEQFF
.	TRBV14	many	TRBJ2-7	TGTGCCAGCAGCCAGTTCCGGACAGTTGAAACCTACGAGCAGTACTTC	CASSQFRTVETYEQYF
.	TRBV24-1	.	TRBJ2-1	TGTGCCACCAGTGATTTTTTAGGGGACAATGAGCAGTTCTTC	CATSDFLGDNEQFF
TRBD1	TRBV29-1	few	TRBJ2-7	TGCAGCGTTGTTCTCCCCTGGGCGGACAGGGTCACCTCCTACGAGCAGTACTTC	CSVVLPWADRVTSYEQYF
TRBD2	TRBV7-3	.	TRBJ2-3	TGTGCCAGCAGCTCCCAACCGCCTAGCGGGGGGGCGACAGATACGCAGTATTTT	CASSSQPPSGGATDTQYF
.	TRBV2	.	TRBJ2-2	TGTGCCAGCGACCTGTCGGGGGAGCTGTTTTTT	CASDLSGELFF
.	TRBV9	.	TRBJ2-5	TGTGCCAGCAGCAAAGGGGAAAGAGCCCCAGAGACCCAGTACTTC	CASSKGERAPETQYF
TRBD1	TRBV5-4	.	TRBJ2-1	TGTGCCAGCAGCCCTGGAGGGACAGGGATCAATGAGCAGTTCTTC	CASSPGGTGINEQFF
TRBD2	TRBV7-8	few	TRBJ2-1	TGTGCCAGCAGTTCGAGCGGGGCCTACAATGAGCAGTTCTTC	CASSSSGAYNEQFF
.	TRBV11-2	few	TRBJ2-2	TGTGCCAGCAGCTGGGGACTGAACACCGGGGAGCTGTTTTTT	CASSWGLNTGELFF
.	TRBV5-6	.	TRBJ2-7	TGTGCCAGCAGTCCCGGGATCCTCGCCGAGCAGTACTTC	CASSPGILAEQYF
TRBD2	TRBV3-1	.	TRBJ2-3	TGTGCCAGCAGAGTAGCGGGGAGTGGAGATACGCAGTATTTT	CASRVAGSGDTQYF
TRBD2	TRBV4-3	few	TRBJ2-1	TGCGCCAGCAGCCAAGATCCCGGCAAGCGGGGGGACAATGAGCAGTTCTTC	CASSQDPGKRGDNEQFF
.	TRBV7-6	.	TRBJ2-1	TGTGCCAGCAGCTTAGATTCGGGCAGGGTCGACAATGAGCAGTTCTTC	CASSLDSGRVDNEQFF
.	TRBV20-1	once	TRBJ2-4	TGCAGTACTGTATCCGGGGTCCTAGCCAAAAACATTCAGTACTTC	CSTVSGVLAKNIQYF
.	TRBV4-3	.	TRBJ2-1	TGCGCCAGCAGCCAAGACCCGGACCCCCAGGATGAGCAGTTCTTC	CASSQDPDPQDEQFF
.	TRBV12-3/TRBV12-4	.	TRBJ2-1	TGTGCCAGCAGTTTATTGGCGGACCGCTTTTACAATGAGCAGTTCTTC	CASSLLADRFYNEQFF
.	TRBV4-1	.	TRBJ2-2	TGCGCCAGCAGCCAACCAGAACCGGCCGGGGAGCTGTTTTTT	CASSQPEPAGELFF
.	TRBV6-1	.	TRBJ1-1	TGTGCCATCATTGTGGAGGGCACTGAAGCTTTCTTT	CAIIVEGTEAFF
TRBD1	TRBV12-3/TRBV12-4	.	TRBJ2-5	TGTGCCAGCAGCCTAGGGACAGGGTTGGGGGAGACCCAGTACTTC	CASSLGTGLGETQYF
.	TRBV12-3/TRBV12-4	many	TRBJ1-6	TGTGCCAGCAGTTTATGGATTTCACCCCTCCACTTT	CASSLWISPLHF
.	TRBV5-6	.	TRBJ2-7	TGTGCCAGCAGCTTACAGAACCCCTACGAGCAGTACTTC	CASSLQNPYEQYF
.	TRBV10-2	many	TRBJ1-2	TGCGCCAGCAGTGAACACGTTAACTATGGCTACACCTTC	CASSEHVNYGYTF